The 5 T cell receptor beta chains below were found in one sample sequenced in a study of blood T cell repertoires in COVID-19 (TCRdb year 2020). The library was produced with the immunoSEQ multiplex PCR assay. TCRdb retrieved this table from immuneACCESS and kept in-frame rearrangements only. Not all clones are present; in checked studies, unresolved V genes account for under half, and no reason is known for the remainder. Here the sample has approximately 160,000 clones; more than 75% occur a single time. The ten largest clones represent roughly 7.3% of the sample. The sample comprised PBMCs or T cells enriched from blood (not recorded which). Receptor source: a woman in her 50s who had recovered from COVID-19.

V and J are TRBV18 and TRBJ2-2; 13 bases line up with TRBD2. The CDR3 is made up of 18 amino acids. J lost 4 bases, V lost 0 bases, and 5 bases had no gene match. Germline CDR1 and CDR2: KGHSH and LQKENI. CDR3 DNA: TGTGCCAGCTCACCACCGGGACTAGCGGGATTAGGCACCGGGGAGCTGTTTTTT. Amino acids: CASSPPGLAGLGTGELFF. Full variable domain (missing parts from reference TRBV18 and TRBJ2-2): NAGVMQNPRHLVRRRGQEARLRCSPMKGHSHVYWYRQLPEEGLKFMVYLQKENIIDESGMPKERFSAEFPKEGPSILRIQQVVRGDSAAYFCASSPPGLAGLGTGELFFGEGSRLTVL.

The J gene is TRBJ2-7, the V gene TRBV18; no definite D call. The CDR3 runs 14 residues. V was trimmed by 2 bases and J by 1 base, leaving 9 bases between them. Per germline, CDR1 KGHSH and CDR2 LQKENI. CDR3 in DNA: TGTGCCAGCTCACCAGACACGGTTTCCTACGAGCAGTACTTC. Protein product: CASSPDTVSYEQYF. Complete variable domain (other parts from reference TRBV18 and TRBJ2-7): NAGVMQNPRHLVRRRGQEARLRCSPMKGHSHVYWYRQLPEEGLKFMVYLQKENIIDESGMPKERFSAEFPKEGPSILRIQQVVRGDSAAYFCASSPDTVSYEQYFGPGTRLTVT.

This chain uses TRBV5-1 with TRBJ1-2; D not resolved. Trimming left V 5 bases short and J 1 base short, with 9 bases between. CDR3 length: 13 amino acids. Looked up from germline, CDR1 is SGHRS and CDR2 is YFSETQ. The DNA of the CDR3 is TGCGCCAGCAGTTATGACAATAACTATGGCTACACCTTC. Translating it yields CASSYDNNYGYTF.

The gene calls are TRBV4-1 and TRBJ1-5; the D is unclear. CDR1 MGHRA and CDR2 YSYEKL come from the germline V gene. The CDR3 covers 13 residues. The ends were cut back, 1 base at V and 3 bases at J, with 4 bases in the middle. The CDR3 DNA sequence: TGCGCCAGCAGCCAAGTCCTCAATCAGCCCCAGCATTTT. Residues: CASSQVLNQPQHF.

The rearrangement joins TRBV5-4 to TRBJ1-6, with D possibly being TRBD1 (5 bases). CDR1 and CDR2 from the germline V gene are SGHNT and YYREEE (reference sequence). There are 12 residues in the CDR3. V dropped 3 bases and J dropped 10 bases, with 8 bases sitting between them. CDR3 amino acids: CASSSRGSPLHF. CDR3 bases: TGTGCCAGCAGCTCAAGGGGATCACCCCTCCACTTT.